This TCR beta chain was sequenced during a study of T-cell reconstitution after alpha-beta-depleted transplantation in children. Study-wide findings and caveats: About two months after transplant, alpha-beta T cells reportedly came from several hundred expanded graft clones. The study traced high day-60 TCRbeta diversity in some patients to surviving recipient T cells and thymic progenitors. Once a year had passed after transplant, T-cell counts and diversity came mostly from newly produced T cells.

This sample's TCRbeta library carried unique molecular identifier barcodes. TCRdb re-called the PCR reads through MiXCR, storing one row per CDR3 protein. Of 130,000 to 150,000 distinct CDR3 sequences listed, 8% to 10% are singletons. For this clonotype: The antigen remains undetermined.

After removal of 1 base from V and 4 bases from J, the junction contained 8 bases not matched to a gene. The CDR3 sequence is 16 residues long. The V and J genes are TRBV12-3 or TRBV12-4 and TRBJ2-3; TRBD1 aligns across 7 bases. This receptor was identified in a female patient aged 2-9 years who had a stem cell transplant for congenital amegakaryocytic thrombocytopenia, so the T cells may come from the graft donor. The sample consisted of PBMCs, mostly from graft donor cells, taken 180 days after TCRalphabeta/CD19-depleted stem cell transplant. CDR3 sequence: CASSLGSGGYPDTQYF. The CDR3 DNA reads as TGTGCCAGCAGTTTAGGGTCAGGGGGATACCCAGATACGCAGTATTTT.